This TCR beta chain comes out of a study of blood T cell repertoires in COVID-19. Study-wide context: There were acute and convalescent COVID-19 samples, and they came from the United States, Italy and Spain. The cDNA or gDNA used as material had been derived from T cells, B-cell-depleted T cells, or PBMCs.

In Seattle, patients joined the study during active infection and were tracked longitudinally. The ends lost 3 bases at V and 10 bases at J; junction bases unmatched: 12. The CDR3 runs 15 residues. Germline loops: CDR1 LGHDT, CDR2 YNNKEL (reference sequence). Source study methods: Researchers report that nucleated cell counts were estimated from reference gene primer amplification. TCRdb keeps only in-frame clones here, not all; method: immunoSEQ multiplex PCR. The D gene and trimming were derived from the DNA, and the V and J assignments and clone size from that table. Here the sample spans fewer than 200,000 clones, roughly 79% being singletons.

This clonotype originated in a woman aged 80 or over with COVID-19, enrolled during active disease. The rearrangement links TRBV3-1 (or the pseudogene TRBV3-2) to TRBJ2-1; 7 bases line up with TRBD2. Sequencing was done on a sample of peripheral blood. As DNA, the CDR3 is TGTGCCAGCAGCCATTGGGCTAGCGGTTTTCAAGAGCAGTTCTTC. It encodes CASSHWASGFQEQFF.